The 26 T cell receptor beta chains below all came from one sample that was sequenced in a study of OX40 agonist ivuxolimab in advanced cancers. Data came from immunoSEQ multiplex PCR; TCRdb stores just in-frame clones and leaves some out. The profile shows approximately 76,000 clones, 93% of them singletons. The specimen comprised CD4+ or CD8+ T cells sorted from blood, sampled in a trial of the OX40 agonist ivuxolimab. These receptor sequences come from an adult with an advanced solid tumor such as melanoma, head and neck, liver or kidney cancer.

This clone is a singleton in its sample. The chain carries TRBV9 and TRBJ2-5, with 10 bases lining up with TRBD1. Unmatched junction bases numbered 12, after V lost 3 bases and J lost 4 bases. The CDR3 has 17 amino acids. CDR1 SGDLS and CDR2 YYNGEE come from the germline V gene. CDR3 sequence (DNA): TGTGCCAGCAGCGCAGAGGGGGGACAGGGGCGTTCAGAGACCCAGTACTTC. This gives the protein CASSAEGGQGRSETQYF.

The genes are TRBV6-1 and TRBJ1-6; no definite D call. The germline V gene has CDR1 MNHNS and CDR2 SASEGT. V lost 2 bases to trimming and J lost 0 bases, with 11 bases between them. The CDR3 is made up of 17 amino acids. CDR3 DNA: TGTGCCAGCAGTGAATTCCCGGTACTCTCCTATAATTCACCCCTCCACTTT. Protein sequence: CASSEFPVLSYNSPLHF.

V usage is TRBV13 and J usage is TRBJ2-1; possibly TRBD2 for D (5 bases). The CDR3 consists of 15 residues. CDR1 and CDR2 (germline): PRHDT, FYEKMQ (reference sequence). The germline V and J ends were trimmed by 1 base and 8 bases, with 15 bases remaining between them. The CDR3 is CASSLAETKSDEQFF. The CDR3 DNA is TGTGCCAGCAGCTTAGCGGAGACTAAATCCGATGAGCAGTTCTTC.

The V gene is TRBV27, the J gene TRBJ1-1; D remains unclear. CDR1 is MNHEY and CDR2 is SMNVEV in the germline V gene (reference sequence). This CDR3 has 13 residues. Trimming removed 6 bases from V and 8 bases from J, with 16 bases in between. CDR3 protein: CASSASLQPEAFF. In DNA form, the CDR3 reads TGTGCCAGCAGCGCCTCGTTGCAGCCAGAAGCTTTCTTT.

This rearrangement joins TRBV7-2 to TRBJ1-2, with 9 nucleotides matching TRBD1. CDR3 length: 15 residues. Per the germline V gene, CDR1 is SGHTA and CDR2 is FQGNSA. The trim removed 4 bases at V and 7 bases at J, leaving 10 bases unmatched. Written as DNA, the CDR3 is TGTGCCAGCAGCTCAACCCCGGGACAGGGCTTTGGCTACACCTTC. It encodes CASSSTPGQGFGYTF. Supplemented by reference TRBV7-2 and TRBJ1-2, the full variable domain reads GAGVSQSPSNKVTEKGKDVELRCDPISGHTALYWYRQSLGQGLEFLIYFQGNSAPDKSGLPSDRFSAERTGGSVSTLTIQRTQQEDSAVYLCASSSTPGQGFGYTFGSGTRLTVV.

This chain links TRBV27 with TRBJ2-1, with a possible D match to TRBD2 (6 bases). Deletions cut 5 bases from V and 2 bases from J, with 13 bases between. Germline lookup yields CDR1 MNHEY and CDR2 SMNVEV (reference sequence). This CDR3 is 15 amino acids long. The CDR3 DNA follows: TGTGCCAGCAGTCCCCCTGGAGGGCCCTACAATGAGCAGTTCTTC. This sequence encodes CASSPPGGPYNEQFF.

This chain links TRBV11-2 with TRBJ2-7; tentatively, D is TRBD1 or TRBD2 (6 bases each). V was trimmed by 0 bases and J by 3 bases, leaving 9 bases between them. Germline V gene lookup returns CDR1 SGHAT and CDR2 FQNNGV. This CDR3 has 14 residues. CDR3 in DNA: TGTGCCAGCAGCTTAGATCGGGGGCGCTACGAGCAGTACTTC. This translates into CASSLDRGRYEQYF.

The CDR3 bases are TGTGCCATCAGTTTGGACAGGGGGCGCGACGGCTACACCTTC. This translates into CAISLDRGRDGYTF. The chain has TRBV10-3 and TRBJ1-2, with TRBD1 matching over 11 bases. The ends lost 5 bases at V and 8 bases at J; junction bases unmatched: 7. The CDR3 is 14 amino acids. Germline V lookup: CDR1 ENHRY, CDR2 SYGVKD.

V usage is TRBV6-5 and J usage is TRBJ2-1; TRBD2 matches at 9 bases. Germline trimming cut 5 bases from V and 5 bases from J; bases unmatched to any gene: 7. This CDR3 has 15 residues. CDR1 is MNHEY, CDR2 SVGAGI, per germline. Here the CDR3 DNA reads TGTGCCAGCAGTGGGACTAGCTCCCCCCACAATGAGCAGTTCTTC. It encodes CASSGTSSPHNEQFF.

The chain uses TRBV5-8 and TRBJ1-3; no reliable D call. The CDR3 contains 14 residues. V dropped 0 bases and J dropped 4 bases, with 8 bases sitting between them. From germline, CDR1 is SGHTS and CDR2 YDEGEE. The CDR3: CASSLGLVGNTIYF. CDR3 bases: TGTGCCAGCAGCTTGGGGCTCGTAGGAAACACCATATATTTT.

The rearrangement joins TRBV30 to TRBJ2-7; the D call may be TRBD1 or TRBD2 (7 bases each). This CDR3 is 13 amino acids long. V was cut by 6 bases and J by 3 bases, with 15 bases left in between. From germline, CDR1 is GTSNPN and CDR2 SVGIG (reference sequence). The CDR3 DNA is TGTGCCTGCCAGGGGGGGCTTTTCTACGAGCAGTACTTC. Translated, it gives CACQGGLFYEQYF.

This chain joins TRBV15 and TRBJ1-2, with 7 bases matching TRBD1. The CDR3 consists of 12 residues. With V trimmed by 4 bases and J by 9 bases, 5 bases remained unmatched. Germline-derived CDR1 and CDR2 are LNHNV and YYDKDF (reference sequence). CDR3 protein: CATSNRGPSYTF. In DNA, the CDR3 is TGTGCCACCAGCAACAGGGGTCCGAGCTACACCTTC.

V and J are TRBV27 and TRBJ2-7; D not resolved. This CDR3 comprises 13 residues. Trimming took off 5 bases at V and 5 bases at J, with 13 bases between the two ends. CDR1 is MNHEY and CDR2 is SMNVEV in the germline V gene (reference sequence). The CDR3 DNA sequence: TGTGCCAGCAGTCCTTCGCATCGGAACGAGCAGTACTTC. Translating gives CASSPSHRNEQYF.

This rearrangement joins TRBV28 to TRBJ2-7; D is uncertain. CDR1 and CDR2 from the germline V gene are MDHEN and SYDVKM. The length of the CDR3 is 14 residues. Trimming pared 3 bases from V and 3 bases from J, leaving 12 bases between. The chain's CDR3 is CASSFHRQVYEQYF. The CDR3 DNA sequence: TGTGCCAGCAGTTTCCACCGTCAAGTCTACGAGCAGTACTTC.

This chain connects TRBV6-5 to TRBJ1-1; a weak D match, TRBD1 (5 bases). The length of the CDR3 is 14 residues. Per germline, CDR1 MNHEY and CDR2 SVGAGI. Trimming removed 2 bases from V and 6 bases from J, with 13 bases in between. The CDR3 bases are TGTGCCAGCAGTTACGGGACGGGGCAGCCTGAAGCTTTCTTT. This gives the protein CASSYGTGQPEAFF.

The genes are TRBV5-6 and TRBJ2-1, with 8 bases aligning to TRBD2. This CDR3 spans 14 amino acids. CDR1 and CDR2 (germline): SGHDT, YYEEEE. After removal of 4 bases from V and 7 bases from J, the junction contained 7 bases not matched to a gene. The CDR3 bases are TGTGCCAGCAGCGCCCTGACTAGCGAGAATGAGCAGTTCTTC. Encoded protein: CASSALTSENEQFF.

The chain links TRBV10-1 to TRBJ2-1; 11 bases are shared with TRBD2. Germline V gene lookup returns CDR1 WNHNN and CDR2 SYGVQD (reference sequence). The CDR3 runs 16 residues. The junction had 2 bases not matched to a gene; V was cut back by 2 bases and J by 2 bases. CDR3 nucleotide sequence: TGCGCCAGCAGTGAGAGGGGACTAGCGGCCTACAATGAGCAGTTCTTC. This sequence encodes CASSERGLAAYNEQFF.

This sequence joins TRBV7-8 and TRBJ1-6; no definite D call. The CDR3 contains 15 residues. Trimming took 1 base from V and 8 from J, leaving 12 bases between them. Germline V gene data show CDR1 as SGHVS and CDR2 as FQNEAQ. Written as DNA, the CDR3 is TGTGCCAGCAGCTTAGGGGGTCACCGGGATTCACCCCTCCACTTT. The encoded protein is CASSLGGHRDSPLHF.

The chain employs TRBV2 and TRBJ2-2; no clear D. V lost 7 bases and J lost 0, with 6 bases in between. The CDR3 has 13 residues. Germline V gene data show CDR1 as SNHLY and CDR2 as FYNNEI. The CDR3 sequence is CASMGANTGELFF. The CDR3 DNA is TGTGCCAGCATGGGTGCGAACACCGGGGAGCTGTTTTTT.

This sequence joins TRBV6-5 and TRBJ2-5; D could derive from TRBD1 or TRBD2 (6 bases each). The length of the CDR3 is 13 residues. CDR1 is MNHEY and CDR2 is SVGAGI in the germline V gene. Between the trimmed V and J ends, which lost 4 bases and 5 bases, there was a span of 11 bases. The CDR3 DNA follows: TGTGCCAGCAGTTTGGGGGGCTCGGAGACCCAGTACTTC. Translating it yields CASSLGGSETQYF.

This chain uses TRBV19 with TRBJ1-2; weak D call: TRBD1 (5 bases). Germline loops: CDR1 LNHDA, CDR2 SQIVND (reference sequence). This CDR3 has 13 amino acids. Trimming left V 4 bases short and J 4 bases short, with 10 bases between. CDR3 DNA sequence: TGTGCCAGTAGTACAGGGAACTTCTATGGCTACACCTTC. As protein: CASSTGNFYGYTF.

The rearrangement joins TRBV5-1 to TRBJ2-3, with D unresolved. Between the trimmed V and J ends, which lost 2 bases and 1 base, there was a span of 11 bases. Looked up from germline, CDR1 is SGHRS and CDR2 is YFSETQ. This CDR3 has 15 residues. CDR3 loop: CASSFNPTGTDTQYF. CDR3 DNA sequence: TGCGCCAGCAGCTTCAATCCCACTGGCACAGATACGCAGTATTTT.

The genes are TRBV5-1 and TRBJ2-7; 7 bases are a match to TRBD2. Germline V lookup: CDR1 SGHRS, CDR2 YFSETQ. The CDR3 runs to 18 residues. V shed 1 base, J shed 4 bases, and the junction held 17 bases outside the gene matches. This chain's CDR3 is CASSLRTIESGGGYEQYF. The CDR3 bases are TGCGCCAGCAGCTTGCGCACAATCGAATCGGGAGGCGGGTACGAGCAGTACTTC.

This chain connects TRBV4-3 to TRBJ2-1; TRBD2 aligns across 10 bases. Germline lookup yields CDR1 LGHNA and CDR2 YSLEER. V gave up 0 bases and J gave up 10 bases; unmatched junction bases: 9. The CDR3 extends over 16 amino acids. The CDR3, as DNA: TGCGCCAGCAGCCAAGATGAGGGACTAGCGTTTGAGGAGCAGTTCTTC. Amino acid sequence: CASSQDEGLAFEEQFF.

V gene TRBV19 combines with J gene TRBJ1-1, with TRBD1 matching over 7 bases. The germline gives CDR1 LNHDA, CDR2 SQIVND (reference sequence). This CDR3 region has 13 residues. Germline trimming cut 1 base from V and 6 bases from J; bases unmatched to any gene: 2. Written as DNA, the CDR3 is TGTGCCAGTAGTATAGGGACAGGAGCTGAAGCTTTCTTT. It specifies CASSIGTGAEAFF.

The chain uses TRBV6-5 and TRBJ2-7, with TRBD2 matching 7 bases. Germline CDR1 and CDR2: MNHEY and SVGAGI. J lost 0 bases, V lost 1 base, and 3 bases had no gene match. The CDR3 covers 15 residues. The chain's CDR3 is CASSYFSGGSYEQYF. The CDR3 DNA follows: TGTGCCAGCAGTTACTTTTCGGGGGGCTCCTACGAGCAGTACTTC.